The sequence of this T cell receptor beta chain was determined in a study of blood T cell repertoires in COVID-19. At the level of the study: From T cells, B-cell-depleted T cells, or PBMCs came the material, which was cDNA or gDNA.

Cohort allocation depended upon clinical history that participants reported. Within 2 weeks of study entry, exposed participants had contacted a PCR-confirmed or clinician-diagnosed COVID-19 case. The repertoire was sequenced with immunoSEQ multiplex PCR; TCRdb's copy has only in-frame clones and lacks some. The sample includes some 200,000 clones, about 83% of them seen just once. V dropped 2 bases and J dropped 1 base, with 14 bases sitting between them. The CDR3 loop spans 15 amino acids. The germline V gene encodes CDR1 GTSNPN and CDR2 SVGIG (reference sequence). The chain links TRBV30 to TRBJ1-1, with TRBD1 as a possible D gene (5 bases). The sample consisted of PBMCs or T cells enriched from blood (not recorded which). The sequence was collected from a woman aged 45-59 years who had been exposed to COVID-19. DNA for the CDR3: TGTGCCTGGAGTTCATGGGGGGGGACGAACACTGAAGCTTTCTTT. Amino acid sequence: CAWSSWGGTNTEAFF. The variable domain in full, completed from reference TRBV30 and TRBJ1-1, reads SQTIHQWPATLVQPVGSPLSLECTVEGTSNPNLYWYRQAAGRGLQLLFYSVGIGQISSEVPQNLSASRPQDRQFILSSKKLLLSDSGFYLCAWSSWGGTNTEAFFGQGTRLTVV.